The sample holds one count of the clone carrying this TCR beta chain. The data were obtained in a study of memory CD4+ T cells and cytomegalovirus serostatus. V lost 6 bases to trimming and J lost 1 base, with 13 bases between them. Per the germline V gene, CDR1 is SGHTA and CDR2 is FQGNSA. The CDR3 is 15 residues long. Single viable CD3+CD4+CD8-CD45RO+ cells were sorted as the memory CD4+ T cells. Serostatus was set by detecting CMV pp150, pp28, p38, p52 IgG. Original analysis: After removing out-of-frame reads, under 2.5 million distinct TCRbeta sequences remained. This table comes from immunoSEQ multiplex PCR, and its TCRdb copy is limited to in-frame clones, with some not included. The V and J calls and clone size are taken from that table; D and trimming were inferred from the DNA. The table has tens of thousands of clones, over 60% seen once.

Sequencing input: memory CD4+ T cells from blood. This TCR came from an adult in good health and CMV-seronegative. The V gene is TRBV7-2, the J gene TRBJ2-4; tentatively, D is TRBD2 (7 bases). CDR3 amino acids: CASSKGGGAKNIQYF. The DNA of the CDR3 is TGTGCCAGCAGTAAAGGGGGGGGTGCCAAAAACATTCAGTACTTC.